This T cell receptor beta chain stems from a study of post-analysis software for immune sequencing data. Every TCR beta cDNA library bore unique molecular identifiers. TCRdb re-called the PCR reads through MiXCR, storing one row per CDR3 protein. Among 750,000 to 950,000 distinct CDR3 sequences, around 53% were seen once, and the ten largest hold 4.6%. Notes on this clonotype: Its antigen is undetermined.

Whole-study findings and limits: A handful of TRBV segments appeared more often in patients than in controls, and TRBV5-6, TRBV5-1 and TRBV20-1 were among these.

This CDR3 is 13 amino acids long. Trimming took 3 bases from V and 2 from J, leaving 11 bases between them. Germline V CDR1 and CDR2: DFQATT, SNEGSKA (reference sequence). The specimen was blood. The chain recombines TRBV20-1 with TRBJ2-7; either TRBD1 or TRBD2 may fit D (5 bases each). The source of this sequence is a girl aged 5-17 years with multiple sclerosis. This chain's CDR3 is CSASRDPTYEQYF. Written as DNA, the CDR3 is TGCAGTGCTAGCAGGGACCCTACCTACGAGCAGTACTTC.